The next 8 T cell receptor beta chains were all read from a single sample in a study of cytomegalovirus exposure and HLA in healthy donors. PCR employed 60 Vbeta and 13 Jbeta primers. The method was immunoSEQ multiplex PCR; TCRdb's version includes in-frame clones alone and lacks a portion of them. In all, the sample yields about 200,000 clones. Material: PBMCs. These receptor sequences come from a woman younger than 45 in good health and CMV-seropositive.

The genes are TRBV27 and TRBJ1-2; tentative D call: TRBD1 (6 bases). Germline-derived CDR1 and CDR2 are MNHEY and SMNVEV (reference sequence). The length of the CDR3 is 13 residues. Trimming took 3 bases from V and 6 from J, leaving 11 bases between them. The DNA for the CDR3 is TGTGCCAGCAGTTTTGGGGGGGGCGATGGCTACACCTTC. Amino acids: CASSFGGGDGYTF.

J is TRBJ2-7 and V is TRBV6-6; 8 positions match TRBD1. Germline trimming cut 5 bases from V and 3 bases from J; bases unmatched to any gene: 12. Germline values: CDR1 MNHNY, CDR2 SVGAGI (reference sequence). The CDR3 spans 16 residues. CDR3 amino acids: CASSASTGQGRYEQYF. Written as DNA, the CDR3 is TGTGCCAGCAGTGCCTCAACCGGACAGGGTCGCTACGAGCAGTACTTC.

The CDR3 sequence is CASSLTLAGYGGETQYF. The CDR3 region has the DNA TGTGCCAGCAGCTTGACACTAGCGGGATATGGTGGAGAGACCCAGTACTTC. The chain employs TRBV5-5 and TRBJ2-5, with TRBD2 matching over 10 bases. Trimming cost V 1 base and J 4 bases; bases outside gene matches: 10. The CDR3 has 17 residues. CDR1 is SGHKS, CDR2 YYEKEE, per germline (reference sequence).

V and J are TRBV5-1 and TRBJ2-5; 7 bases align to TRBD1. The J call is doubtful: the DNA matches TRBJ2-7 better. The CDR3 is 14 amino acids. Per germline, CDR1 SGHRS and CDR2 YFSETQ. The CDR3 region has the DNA TGCGCCAGCAGCTTAATGACAGGGAACTACGAGCAGTACTTC. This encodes CASSLMTGNYEQYF.

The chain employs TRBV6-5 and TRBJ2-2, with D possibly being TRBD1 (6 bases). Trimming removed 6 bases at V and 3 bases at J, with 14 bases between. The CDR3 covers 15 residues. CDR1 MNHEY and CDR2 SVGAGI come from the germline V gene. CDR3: CASRLQGLYTGELFF. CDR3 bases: TGTGCCAGCAGACTCCAGGGGTTGTACACCGGGGAGCTGTTTTTT.

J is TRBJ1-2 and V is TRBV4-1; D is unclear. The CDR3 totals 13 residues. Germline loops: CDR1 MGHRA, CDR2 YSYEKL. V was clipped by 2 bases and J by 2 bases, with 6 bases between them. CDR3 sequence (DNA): TGCGCCAGCAGCCAATGGGAGAACTATGGCTACACCTTC. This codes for CASSQWENYGYTF.

CDR3 region: CASSPPGGSYEQYF. In DNA, the CDR3 is TGTGCCAGCAGTCCCCCGGGGGGCTCCTACGAGCAGTACTTC. The rearrangement joins TRBV28 to TRBJ2-7, with TRBD2 matching 7 bases. CDR3 length equals 14 residues. Trimming removed 5 bases from V and 0 bases from J; junction bases left unmatched: 4. Germline lookup yields CDR1 MDHEN and CDR2 SYDVKM.

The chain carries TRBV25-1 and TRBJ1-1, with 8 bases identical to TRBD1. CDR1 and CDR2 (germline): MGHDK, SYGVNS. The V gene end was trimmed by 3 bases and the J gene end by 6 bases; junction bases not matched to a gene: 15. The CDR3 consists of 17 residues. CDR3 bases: TGTGCCAGCAGTGACCCCGGGACAGGCCTTATCAGTGCTGAAGCTTTCTTT. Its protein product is CASSDPGTGLISAEAFF.